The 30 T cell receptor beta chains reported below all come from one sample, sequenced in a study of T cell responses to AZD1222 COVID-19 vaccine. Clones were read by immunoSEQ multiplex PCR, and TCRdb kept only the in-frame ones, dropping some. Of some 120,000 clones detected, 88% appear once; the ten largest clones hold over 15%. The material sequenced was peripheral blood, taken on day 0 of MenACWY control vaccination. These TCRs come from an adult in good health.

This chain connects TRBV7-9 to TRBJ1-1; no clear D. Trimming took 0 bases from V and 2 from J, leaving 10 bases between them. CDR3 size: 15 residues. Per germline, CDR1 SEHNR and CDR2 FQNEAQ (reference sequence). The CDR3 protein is CASSLAVAENTEAFF. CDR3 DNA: TGTGCCAGCAGCTTAGCAGTTGCAGAAAACACTGAAGCTTTCTTT.

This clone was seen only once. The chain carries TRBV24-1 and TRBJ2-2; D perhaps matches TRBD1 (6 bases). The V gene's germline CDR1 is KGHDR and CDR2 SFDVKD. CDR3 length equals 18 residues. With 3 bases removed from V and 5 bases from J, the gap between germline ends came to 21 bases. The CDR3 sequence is CATSDPTQGTSLTGELFF. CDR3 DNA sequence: TGTGCCACCAGTGATCCGACCCAGGGGACCAGCCTTACCGGGGAGCTGTTTTTT.

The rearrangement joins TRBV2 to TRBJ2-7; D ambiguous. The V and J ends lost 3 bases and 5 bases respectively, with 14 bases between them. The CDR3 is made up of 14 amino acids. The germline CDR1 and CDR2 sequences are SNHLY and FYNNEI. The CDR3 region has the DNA TGTGCCAGCAGTGATATGGCCAAGAAGGACGAGCAGTACTTC. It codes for CASSDMAKKDEQYF.

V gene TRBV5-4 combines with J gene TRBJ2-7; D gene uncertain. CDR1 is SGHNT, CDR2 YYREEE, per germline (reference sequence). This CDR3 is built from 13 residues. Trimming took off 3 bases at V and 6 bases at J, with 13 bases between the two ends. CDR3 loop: CASSSEVSGEQYF. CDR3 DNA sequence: TGTGCCAGCAGCTCGGAAGTTTCGGGCGAGCAGTACTTC.

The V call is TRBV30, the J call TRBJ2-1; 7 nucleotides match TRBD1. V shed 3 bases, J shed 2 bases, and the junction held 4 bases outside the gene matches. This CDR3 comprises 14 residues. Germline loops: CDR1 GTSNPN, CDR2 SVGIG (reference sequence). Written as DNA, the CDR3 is TGTGCCTGGAGAAGACAGGGCCCCTACAATGAGCAGTTCTTC. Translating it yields CAWRRQGPYNEQFF.

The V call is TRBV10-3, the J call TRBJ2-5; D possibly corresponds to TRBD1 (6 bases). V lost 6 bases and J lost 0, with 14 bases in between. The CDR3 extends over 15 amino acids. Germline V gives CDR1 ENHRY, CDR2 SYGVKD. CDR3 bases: TGTGCCATCAGCCAAGGGACACCTAACCAAGAGACCCAGTACTTC. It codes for CAISQGTPNQETQYF.

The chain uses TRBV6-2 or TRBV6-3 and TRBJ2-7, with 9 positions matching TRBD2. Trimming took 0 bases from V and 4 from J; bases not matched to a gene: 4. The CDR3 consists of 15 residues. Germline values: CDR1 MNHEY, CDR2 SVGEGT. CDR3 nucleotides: TGTGCCAGCAGTTACTCTAGCGGGAGCTTATACGAGCAGTACTTC. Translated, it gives CASSYSSGSLYEQYF.

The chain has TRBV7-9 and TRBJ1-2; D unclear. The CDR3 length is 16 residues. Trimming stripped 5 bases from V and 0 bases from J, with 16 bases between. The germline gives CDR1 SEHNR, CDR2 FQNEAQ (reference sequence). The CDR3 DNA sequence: TGTGCCAGCAGCCCCCTAGGGCCCCCCGCTAACTATGGCTACACCTTC. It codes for CASSPLGPPANYGYTF.

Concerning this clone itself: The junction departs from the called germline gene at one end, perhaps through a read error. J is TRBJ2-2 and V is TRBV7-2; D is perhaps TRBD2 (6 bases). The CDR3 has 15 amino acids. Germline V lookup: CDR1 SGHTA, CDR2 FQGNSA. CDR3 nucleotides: TGTGCCAGCAGCTTAATCGGAGGGAACGCCGGGGAGCTGTTTTTT. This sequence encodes CASSLIGGNAGELFF. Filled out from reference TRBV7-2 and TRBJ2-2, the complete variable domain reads GAGVSQSPSNKVTEKGKDVELRCDPISGHTALYWYRQSLGQGLEFLIYFQGNSAPDKSGLPSDRFSAERTGGSVSTLTIQRTQQEDSAVYLCASSLIGGNAGELFFGEGSRLTVL.

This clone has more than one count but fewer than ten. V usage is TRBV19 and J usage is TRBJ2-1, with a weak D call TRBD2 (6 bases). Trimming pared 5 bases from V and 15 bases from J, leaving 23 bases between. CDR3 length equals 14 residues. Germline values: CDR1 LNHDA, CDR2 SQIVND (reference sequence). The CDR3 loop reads CASSSRWTTQVGFF. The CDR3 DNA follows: TGTGCCAGTAGTTCCCGGTGGACTACTCAAGTGGGGTTCTTC.

As DNA, the CDR3 is TGTGCCACCAGCAGGAGCCCGGGAGGGGAAGAGACCCAGTACTTC. This gives the protein CATSRSPGGEETQYF. This chain uses TRBV15 with TRBJ2-5; 8 positions match TRBD2. CDR3 length: 15 residues. Germline V gene lookup returns CDR1 LNHNV and CDR2 YYDKDF (reference sequence). The V and J ends lost 3 bases and 3 bases, in that order; junction bases with no gene match: 6.

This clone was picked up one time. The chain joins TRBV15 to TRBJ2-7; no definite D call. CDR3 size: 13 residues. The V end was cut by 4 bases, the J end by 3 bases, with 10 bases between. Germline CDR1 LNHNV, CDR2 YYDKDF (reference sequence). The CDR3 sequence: CATSTPGGYEQYF. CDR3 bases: TGTGCCACCAGCACTCCCGGCGGCTACGAGCAGTACTTC.

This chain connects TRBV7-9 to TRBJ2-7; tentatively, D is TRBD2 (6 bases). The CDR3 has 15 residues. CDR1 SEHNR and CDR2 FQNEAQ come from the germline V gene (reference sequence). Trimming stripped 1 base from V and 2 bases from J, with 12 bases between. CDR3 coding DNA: TGTGCCAGCAGCTTAGTGGGGGGAGAGACCTACGAGCAGTACTTC. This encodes CASSLVGGETYEQYF.

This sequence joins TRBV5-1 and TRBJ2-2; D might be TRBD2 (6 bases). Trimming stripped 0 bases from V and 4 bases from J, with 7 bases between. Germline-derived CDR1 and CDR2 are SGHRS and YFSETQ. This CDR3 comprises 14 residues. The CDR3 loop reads CASSLAGGTGELFF. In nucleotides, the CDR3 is TGCGCCAGCAGCTTGGCCGGGGGCACCGGGGAGCTGTTTTTT. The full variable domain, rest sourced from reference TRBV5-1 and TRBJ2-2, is KAGVTQTPRYLIKTRGQQVTLSCSPISGHRSVSWYQQTPGQGLQFLFEYFSETQRNKGNFPGRFSGRQFSNSRSEMNVSTLELGDSALYLCASSLAGGTGELFFGEGSRLTVL.

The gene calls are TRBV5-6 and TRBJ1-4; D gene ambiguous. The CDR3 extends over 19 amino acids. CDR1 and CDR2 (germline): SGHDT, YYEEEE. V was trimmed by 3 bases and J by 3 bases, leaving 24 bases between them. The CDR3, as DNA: TGTGCCAGCAGCTCAGGAAAGTGGGCAGCTTTCGGAGCTAATGAAAAACTGTTTTTT. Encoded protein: CASSSGKWAAFGANEKLFF.

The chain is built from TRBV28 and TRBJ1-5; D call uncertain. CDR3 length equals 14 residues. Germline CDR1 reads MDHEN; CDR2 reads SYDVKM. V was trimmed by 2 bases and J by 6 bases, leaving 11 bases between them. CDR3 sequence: CASSLNLRTQPQHF. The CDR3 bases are TGTGCCAGCAGTTTAAACCTCAGGACTCAGCCCCAGCATTTT.

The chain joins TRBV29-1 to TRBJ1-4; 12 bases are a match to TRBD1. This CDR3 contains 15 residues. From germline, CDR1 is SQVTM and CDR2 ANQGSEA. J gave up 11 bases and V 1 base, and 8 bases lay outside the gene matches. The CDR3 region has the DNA TGCAGCGTTGAAGGGGACAGGGGGCGACAAGGGAAACTGTTTTTT. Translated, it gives CSVEGDRGRQGKLFF.

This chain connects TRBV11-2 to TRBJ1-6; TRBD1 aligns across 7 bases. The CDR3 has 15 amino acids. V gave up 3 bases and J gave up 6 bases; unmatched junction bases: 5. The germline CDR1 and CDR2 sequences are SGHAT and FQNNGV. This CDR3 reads CASSLTGIFNSPLHF. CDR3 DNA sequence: TGTGCCAGCAGCTTGACAGGGATATTTAATTCACCCCTCCACTTT.

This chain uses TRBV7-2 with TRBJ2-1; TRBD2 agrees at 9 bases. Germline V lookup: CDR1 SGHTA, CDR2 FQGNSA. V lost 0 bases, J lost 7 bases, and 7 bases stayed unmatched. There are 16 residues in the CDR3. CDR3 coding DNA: TGTGCCAGCAGCTTAGCGAGTAGGGCGGGAGGGAATGAGCAGTTCTTC. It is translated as CASSLASRAGGNEQFF.

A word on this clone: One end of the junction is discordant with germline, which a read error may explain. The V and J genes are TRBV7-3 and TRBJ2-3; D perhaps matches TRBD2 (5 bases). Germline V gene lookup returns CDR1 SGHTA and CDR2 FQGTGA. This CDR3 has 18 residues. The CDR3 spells CAGSPYPVTRGPTDTQYF. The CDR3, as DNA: TGTGCCGGCAGCCCCTACCCCGTCACTCGGGGTCCAACAGATACGCAGTATTTT. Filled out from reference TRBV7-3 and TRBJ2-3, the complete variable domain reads GAGVSQTPSNKVTEKGKYVELRCDPISGHTALYWYRQSLGQGPEFLIYFQGTGAADDSGLPNDRFFAVRPEGSVSTLKIQRTERGDSAVYLCAGSPYPVTRGPTDTQYFGPGTRLTVL.

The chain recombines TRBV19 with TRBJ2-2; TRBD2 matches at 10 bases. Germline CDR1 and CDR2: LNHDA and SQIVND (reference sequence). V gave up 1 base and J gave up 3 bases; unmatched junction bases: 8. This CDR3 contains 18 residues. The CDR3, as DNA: TGTGCCAGTAGTATAGGGCTAGCGGGAGTCCCCCACACCGGGGAGCTGTTTTTT. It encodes CASSIGLAGVPHTGELFF.

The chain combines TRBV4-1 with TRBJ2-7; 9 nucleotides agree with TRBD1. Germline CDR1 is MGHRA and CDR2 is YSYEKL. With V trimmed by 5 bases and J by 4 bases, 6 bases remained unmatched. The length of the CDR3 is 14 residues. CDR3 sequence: CASSFRDREYEQYF. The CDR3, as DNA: TGCGCCAGCAGCTTCCGGGACAGGGAATACGAGCAGTACTTC.

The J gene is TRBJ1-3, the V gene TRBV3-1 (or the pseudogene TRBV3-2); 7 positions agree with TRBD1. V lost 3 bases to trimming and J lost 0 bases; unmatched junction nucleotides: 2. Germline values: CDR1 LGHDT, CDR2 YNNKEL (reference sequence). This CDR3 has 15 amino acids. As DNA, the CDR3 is TGTGCCAGCAGCCACAGGGGGTACTCTGGAAACACCATATATTTT. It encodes CASSHRGYSGNTIYF.

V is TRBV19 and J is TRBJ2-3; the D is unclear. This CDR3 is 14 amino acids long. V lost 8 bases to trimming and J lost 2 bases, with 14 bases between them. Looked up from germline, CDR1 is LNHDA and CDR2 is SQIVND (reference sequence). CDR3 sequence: CASSLGQPTDTQYF. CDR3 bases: TGTGCCAGTTCCCTTGGGCAGCCCACAGATACGCAGTATTTT.

The CDR3 here is CASSESGRGSAYTF. As DNA, the CDR3 is TGTGCCAGCAGTGAATCGGGCAGGGGCTCTGCCTACACCTTC. This chain connects TRBV2 to TRBJ1-2, with D possibly TRBD1 on 6 matching bases. Trimming pared 2 bases from V and 10 bases from J, leaving 17 bases between. This CDR3 has 14 amino acids. Germline loops: CDR1 SNHLY, CDR2 FYNNEI. Supplemented by reference TRBV2 and TRBJ1-2, the full variable domain reads EPEVTQTPSHQVTQMGQEVILRCVPISNHLYFYWYRQILGQKVEFLVSFYNNEISEKSEIFDDQFSVERPDGSNFTLKIRSTKLEDSAMYFCASSESGRGSAYTFGSGTRLTVV.

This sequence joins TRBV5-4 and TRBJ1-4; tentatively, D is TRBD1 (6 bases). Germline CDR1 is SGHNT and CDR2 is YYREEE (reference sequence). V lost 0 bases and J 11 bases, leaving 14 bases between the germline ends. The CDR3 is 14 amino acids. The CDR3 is CASSLVTGSGKLFF. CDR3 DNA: TGTGCCAGCAGCTTGGTTACAGGGTCGGGGAAACTGTTTTTT.

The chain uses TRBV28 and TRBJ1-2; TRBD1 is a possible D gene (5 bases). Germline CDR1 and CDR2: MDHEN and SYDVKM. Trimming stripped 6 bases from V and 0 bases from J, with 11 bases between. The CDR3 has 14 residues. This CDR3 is CASRLPGANYGYTF. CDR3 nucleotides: TGTGCCAGCAGACTTCCGGGGGCTAACTATGGCTACACCTTC.

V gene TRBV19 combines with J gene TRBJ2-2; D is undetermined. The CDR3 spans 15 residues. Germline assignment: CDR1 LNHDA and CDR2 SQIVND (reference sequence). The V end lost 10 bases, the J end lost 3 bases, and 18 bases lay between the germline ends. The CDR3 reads CATKPGWADTGELFF. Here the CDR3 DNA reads TGTGCCACCAAACCCGGGTGGGCAGACACCGGGGAGCTGTTTTTT.

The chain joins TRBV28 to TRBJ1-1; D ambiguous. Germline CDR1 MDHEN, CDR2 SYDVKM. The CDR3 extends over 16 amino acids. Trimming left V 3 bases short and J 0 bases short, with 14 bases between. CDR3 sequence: CASSLTDLIMNTEAFF. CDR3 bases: TGTGCCAGCAGTTTGACGGACCTCATCATGAACACTGAAGCTTTCTTT.

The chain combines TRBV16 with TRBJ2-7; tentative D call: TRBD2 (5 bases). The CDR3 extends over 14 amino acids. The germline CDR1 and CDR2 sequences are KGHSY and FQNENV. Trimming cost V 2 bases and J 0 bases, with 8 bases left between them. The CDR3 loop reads CASSQTGVSYEQYF. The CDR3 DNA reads TGTGCCAGCAGCCAAACCGGGGTCTCCTACGAGCAGTACTTC.